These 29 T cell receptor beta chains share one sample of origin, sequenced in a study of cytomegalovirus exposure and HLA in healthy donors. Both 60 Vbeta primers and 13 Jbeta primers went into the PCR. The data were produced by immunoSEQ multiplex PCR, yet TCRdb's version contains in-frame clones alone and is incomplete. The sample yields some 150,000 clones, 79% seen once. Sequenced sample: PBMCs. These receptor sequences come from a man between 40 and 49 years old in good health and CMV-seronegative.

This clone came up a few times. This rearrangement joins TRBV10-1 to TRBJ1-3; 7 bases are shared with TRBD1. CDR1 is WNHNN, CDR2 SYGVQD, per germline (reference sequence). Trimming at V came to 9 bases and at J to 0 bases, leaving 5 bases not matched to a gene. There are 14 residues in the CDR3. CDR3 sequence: CARPRDSSGNTIYF. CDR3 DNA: TGCGCCAGACCCCGGGACAGCTCTGGAAACACCATATATTTT.

DNA of the CDR3: TGTGCCAGCAGCTTAAAACTAGCGGGAGGGCCTTACAATGAGCAGTTCTTC. The encoded protein is CASSLKLAGGPYNEQFF. J is TRBJ2-1 and V is TRBV11-2; TRBD2 agrees at 13 bases. CDR1 and CDR2 from the germline V gene are SGHAT and FQNNGV. V shed 2 bases, J shed 4 bases, and the junction held 5 bases outside the gene matches. This CDR3 comprises 17 residues.

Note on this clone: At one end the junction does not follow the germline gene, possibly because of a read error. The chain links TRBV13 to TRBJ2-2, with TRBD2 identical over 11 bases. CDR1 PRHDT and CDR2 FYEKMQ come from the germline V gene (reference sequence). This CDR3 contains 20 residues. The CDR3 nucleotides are TGTGCCAGCAGCTCCCTCTCCGGGACTAGCGGCTGGAGGAACCCCGGGGAGCTGTTTTTT. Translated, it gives CASSSLSGTSGWRNPGELFF.

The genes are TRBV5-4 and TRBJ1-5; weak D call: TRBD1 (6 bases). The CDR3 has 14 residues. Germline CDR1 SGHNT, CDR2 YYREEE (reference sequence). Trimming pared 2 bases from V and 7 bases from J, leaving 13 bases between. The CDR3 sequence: CASSLQGSEQPQHF. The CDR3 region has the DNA TGTGCCAGCAGCTTACAGGGTTCGGAGCAGCCCCAGCATTTT.

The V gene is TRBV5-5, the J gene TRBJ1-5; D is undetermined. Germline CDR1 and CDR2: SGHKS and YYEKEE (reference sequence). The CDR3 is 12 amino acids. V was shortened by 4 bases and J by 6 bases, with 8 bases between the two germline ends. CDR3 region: CASSLRGQPQHF. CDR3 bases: TGTGCCAGCAGCCTAAGAGGTCAGCCCCAGCATTTT.

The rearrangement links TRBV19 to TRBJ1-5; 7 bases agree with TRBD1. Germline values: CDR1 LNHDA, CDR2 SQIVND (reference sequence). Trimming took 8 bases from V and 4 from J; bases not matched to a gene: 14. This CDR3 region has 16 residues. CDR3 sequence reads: CASLDGQGGPNQPQHF. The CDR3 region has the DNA TGTGCCAGTCTGGATGGGCAGGGGGGCCCTAATCAGCCCCAGCATTTT.

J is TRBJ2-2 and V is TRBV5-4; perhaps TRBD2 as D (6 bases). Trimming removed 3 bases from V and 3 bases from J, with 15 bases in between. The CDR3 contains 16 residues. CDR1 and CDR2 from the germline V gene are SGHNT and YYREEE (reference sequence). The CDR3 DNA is TGTGCCAGCAGCTCTAGCCGGGACTTCTACACCGGGGAGCTGTTTTTT. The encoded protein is CASSSSRDFYTGELFF.

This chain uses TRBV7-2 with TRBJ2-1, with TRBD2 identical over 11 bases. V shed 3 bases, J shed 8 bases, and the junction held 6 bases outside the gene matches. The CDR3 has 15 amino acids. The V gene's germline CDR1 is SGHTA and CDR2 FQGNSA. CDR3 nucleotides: TGTGCCAGCAGCTTCCGACTAGCGGGAAAGGATGAGCAGTTCTTC. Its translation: CASSFRLAGKDEQFF.

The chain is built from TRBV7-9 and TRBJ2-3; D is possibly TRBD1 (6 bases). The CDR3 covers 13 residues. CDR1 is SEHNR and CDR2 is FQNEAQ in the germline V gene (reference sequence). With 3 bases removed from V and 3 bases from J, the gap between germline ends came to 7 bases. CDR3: CASSFQGTDTQYF. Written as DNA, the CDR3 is TGTGCCAGCAGCTTCCAGGGGACAGATACGCAGTATTTT.

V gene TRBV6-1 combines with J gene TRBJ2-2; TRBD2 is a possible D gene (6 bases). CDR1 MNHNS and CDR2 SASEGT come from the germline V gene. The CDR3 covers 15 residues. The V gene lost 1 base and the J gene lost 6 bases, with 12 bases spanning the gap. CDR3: CASSEGGLAAGELFF. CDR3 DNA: TGTGCCAGCAGTGAAGGGGGACTCGCGGCCGGGGAGCTGTTTTTT.

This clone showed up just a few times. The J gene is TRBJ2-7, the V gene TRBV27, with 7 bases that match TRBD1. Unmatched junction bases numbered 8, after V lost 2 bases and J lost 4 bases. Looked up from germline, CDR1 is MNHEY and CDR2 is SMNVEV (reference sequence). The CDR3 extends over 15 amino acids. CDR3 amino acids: CASSLVGTDSYEQYF. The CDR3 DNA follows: TGTGCCAGCAGTTTAGTTGGGACAGATAGTTACGAGCAGTACTTC.

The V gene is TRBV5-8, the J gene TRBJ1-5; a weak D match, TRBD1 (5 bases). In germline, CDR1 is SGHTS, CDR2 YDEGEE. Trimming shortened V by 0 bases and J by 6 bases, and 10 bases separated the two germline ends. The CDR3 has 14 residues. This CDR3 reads CASSLGAGRQPQHF. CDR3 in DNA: TGTGCCAGCAGCTTGGGCGCGGGGCGTCAGCCCCAGCATTTT.

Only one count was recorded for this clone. The CDR3 nucleotides read TGTGCCAGCAGCTTAGTCAGGGATCAGCCCCAGCATTTT. Residues: CASSLVRDQPQHF. V and J are TRBV7-2 and TRBJ1-5, with a weak D call TRBD1 (5 bases). This CDR3 is 13 amino acids long. V lost 1 base to trimming and J lost 5 bases, with 6 bases between them. Germline lookup yields CDR1 SGHTA and CDR2 FQGNSA. Combining the CDR3 with reference TRBV7-2 and TRBJ1-5 gives the whole variable domain GAGVSQSPSNKVTEKGKDVELRCDPISGHTALYWYRQSLGQGLEFLIYFQGNSAPDKSGLPSDRFSAERTGGSVSTLTIQRTQQEDSAVYLCASSLVRDQPQHFGDGTRLSIL.

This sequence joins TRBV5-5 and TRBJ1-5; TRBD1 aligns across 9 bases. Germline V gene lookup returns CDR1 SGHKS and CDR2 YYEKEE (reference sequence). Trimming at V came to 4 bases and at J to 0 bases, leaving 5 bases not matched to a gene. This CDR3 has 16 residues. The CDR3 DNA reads TGTGCCAGCAGCCCTAGGGACAGGGATAGCAATCAGCCCCAGCATTTT. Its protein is CASSPRDRDSNQPQHF.

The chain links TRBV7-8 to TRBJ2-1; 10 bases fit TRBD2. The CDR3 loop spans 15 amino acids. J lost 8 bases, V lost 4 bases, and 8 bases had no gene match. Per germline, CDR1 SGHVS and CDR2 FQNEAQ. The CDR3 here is CASSSLAGVLHEQFF. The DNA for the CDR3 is TGTGCCAGCAGCTCCCTAGCGGGAGTGTTACATGAGCAGTTCTTC.

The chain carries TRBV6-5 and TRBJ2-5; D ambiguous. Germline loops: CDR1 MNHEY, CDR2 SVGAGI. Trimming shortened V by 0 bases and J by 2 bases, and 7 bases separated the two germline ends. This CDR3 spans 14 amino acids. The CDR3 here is CASSYSRQQETQYF. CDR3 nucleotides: TGTGCCAGCAGTTACTCGAGGCAGCAAGAGACCCAGTACTTC.

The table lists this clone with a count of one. The CDR3 sequence is CASSKGGRDQPQHF. CDR3 coding DNA: TGTGCCAGCAGCAAAGGTGGGCGGGATCAGCCCCAGCATTTT. The chain has TRBV21-1 and TRBJ1-5. TRBV21-1 corresponds to a pseudogene. CDR3 size: 14 residues.

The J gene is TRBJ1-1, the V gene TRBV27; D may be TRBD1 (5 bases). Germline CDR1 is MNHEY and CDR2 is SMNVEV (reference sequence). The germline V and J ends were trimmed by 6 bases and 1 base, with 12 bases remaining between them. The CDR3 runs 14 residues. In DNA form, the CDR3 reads TGTGCCAGCAGGGGGGGGACGGCGAACACTGAAGCTTTCTTT. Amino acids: CASRGGTANTEAFF.

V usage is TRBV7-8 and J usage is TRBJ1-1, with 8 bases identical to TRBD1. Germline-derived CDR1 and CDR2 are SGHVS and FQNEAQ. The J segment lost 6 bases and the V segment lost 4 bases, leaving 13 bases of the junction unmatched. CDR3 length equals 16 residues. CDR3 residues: CASSSTRDRGLAEAFF. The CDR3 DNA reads TGTGCCAGCAGCTCTACTCGAGACAGGGGTTTGGCTGAAGCTTTCTTT. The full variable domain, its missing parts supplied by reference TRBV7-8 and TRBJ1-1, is GAGVSQSPRYKVAKRGQDVALRCDPISGHVSLFWYQQALGQGPEFLTYFQNEAQLDKSGLPSDRFFAERPEGSVSTLKIQRTQQEDSAVYLCASSSTRDRGLAEAFFGQGTRLTVV.

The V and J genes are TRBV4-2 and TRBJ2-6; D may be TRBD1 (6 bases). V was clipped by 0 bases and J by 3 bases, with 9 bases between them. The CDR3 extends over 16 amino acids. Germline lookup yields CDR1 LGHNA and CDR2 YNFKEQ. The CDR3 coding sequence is TGTGCCAGCAGCCAAGACCCCAGGGGTGGGGCCAACGTCCTGACTTTC. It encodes CASSQDPRGGANVLTF.

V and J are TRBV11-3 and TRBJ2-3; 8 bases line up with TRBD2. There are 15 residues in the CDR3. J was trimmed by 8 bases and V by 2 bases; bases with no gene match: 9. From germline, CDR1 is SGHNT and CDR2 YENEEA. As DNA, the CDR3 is TGTGCCAGCAGCTTAACTAGCGGCGCTTCCGGTACGCAGTATTTT. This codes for CASSLTSGASGTQYF. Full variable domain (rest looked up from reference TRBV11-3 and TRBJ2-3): EAGVVQSPRYKIIEKKQPVAFWCNPISGHNTLYWYLQNLGQGPELLIRYENEEAVDDSQLPKDRFSAERLKGVDSTLKIQPAELGDSAVYLCASSLTSGASGTQYFGPGTRLTVL.

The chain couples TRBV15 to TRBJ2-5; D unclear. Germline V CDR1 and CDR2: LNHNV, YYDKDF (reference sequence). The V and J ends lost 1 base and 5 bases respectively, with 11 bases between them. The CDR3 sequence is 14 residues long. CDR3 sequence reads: CATSRGSIEETQYF. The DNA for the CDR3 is TGTGCCACCAGCAGAGGTTCGATAGAGGAGACCCAGTACTTC. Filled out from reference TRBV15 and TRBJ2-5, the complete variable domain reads DAMVIQNPRYQVTQFGKPVTLSCSQTLNHNVMYWYQQKSSQAPKLLFHYYDKDFNNEADTPDNFQSRRPNTSFCFLDIRSPGLGDTAMYLCATSRGSIEETQYFGPGTRLLVL.

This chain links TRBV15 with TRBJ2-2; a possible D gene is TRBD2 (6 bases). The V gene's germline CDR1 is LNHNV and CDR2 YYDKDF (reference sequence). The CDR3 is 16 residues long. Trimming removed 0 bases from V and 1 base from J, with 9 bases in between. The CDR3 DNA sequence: TGTGCCACCAGCAGAGATCTTAGCGGGAACACCGGGGAGCTGTTTTTT. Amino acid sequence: CATSRDLSGNTGELFF.

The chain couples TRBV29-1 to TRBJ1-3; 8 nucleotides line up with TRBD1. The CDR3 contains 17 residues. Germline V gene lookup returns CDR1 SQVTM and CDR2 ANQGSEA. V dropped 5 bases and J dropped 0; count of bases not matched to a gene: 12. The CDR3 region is CSVRVGTGLFSGNTIYF. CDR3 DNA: TGCAGCGTTAGGGTTGGGACAGGACTTTTCTCTGGAAACACCATATATTTT.

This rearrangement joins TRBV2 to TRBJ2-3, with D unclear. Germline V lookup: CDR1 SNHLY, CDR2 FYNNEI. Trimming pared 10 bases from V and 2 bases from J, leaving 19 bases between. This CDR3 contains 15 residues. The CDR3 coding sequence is TGTGCCACATCAACTGGGCAGCCGTACACAGATACGCAGTATTTT. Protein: CATSTGQPYTDTQYF.

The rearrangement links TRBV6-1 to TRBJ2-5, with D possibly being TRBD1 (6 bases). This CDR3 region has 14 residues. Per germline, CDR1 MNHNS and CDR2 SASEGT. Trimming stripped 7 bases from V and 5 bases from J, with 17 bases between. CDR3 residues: CASTRQAGWETQYF. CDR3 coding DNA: TGTGCCAGCACGAGACAGGCTGGATGGGAGACCCAGTACTTC.

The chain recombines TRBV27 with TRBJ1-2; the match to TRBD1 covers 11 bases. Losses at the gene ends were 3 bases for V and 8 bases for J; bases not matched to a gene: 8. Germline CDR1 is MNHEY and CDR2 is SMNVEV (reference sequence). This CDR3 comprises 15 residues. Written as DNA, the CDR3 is TGTGCCAGCAGTTTGATAGGACAGGGGGCTATCGGCTACACCTTC. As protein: CASSLIGQGAIGYTF.

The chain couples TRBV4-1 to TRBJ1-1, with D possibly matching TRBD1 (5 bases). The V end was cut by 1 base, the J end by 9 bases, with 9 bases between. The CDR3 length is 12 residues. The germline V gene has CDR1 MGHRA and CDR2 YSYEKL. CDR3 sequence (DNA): TGCGCCAGCAGCCAAGTGGGGGGGAAAGCTTTCTTT. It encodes CASSQVGGKAFF.

DNA for the CDR3: TGTGCCAGCAGCCTAAACAGGGGGCTATCCTACGAGCAGTACTTC. Amino acid sequence: CASSLNRGLSYEQYF. The chain joins TRBV5-4 to TRBJ2-7; 9 nucleotides match TRBD1. CDR1 is SGHNT, CDR2 YYREEE, per germline (reference sequence). This CDR3 is 15 amino acids long. V trimming: 4 bases; J trimming: 1 base; junction bases outside the gene matches: 6.